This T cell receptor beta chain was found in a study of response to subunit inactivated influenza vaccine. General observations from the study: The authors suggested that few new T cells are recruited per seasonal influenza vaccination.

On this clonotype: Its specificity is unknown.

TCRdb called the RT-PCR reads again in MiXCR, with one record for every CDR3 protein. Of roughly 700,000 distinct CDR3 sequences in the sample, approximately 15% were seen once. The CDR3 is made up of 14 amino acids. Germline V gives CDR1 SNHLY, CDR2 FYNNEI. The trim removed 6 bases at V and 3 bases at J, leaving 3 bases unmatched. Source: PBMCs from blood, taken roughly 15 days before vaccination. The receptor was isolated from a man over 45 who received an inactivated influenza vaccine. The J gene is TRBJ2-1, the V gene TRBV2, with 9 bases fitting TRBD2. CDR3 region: CASRAGGLYNEQFF. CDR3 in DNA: TGTGCCAGCAGAGCGGGAGGACTCTACAATGAGCAGTTCTTC.